This T cell receptor (beta chain) was recovered during a study of human T cells and chemical hapten exposure. Time point of the sample: pre-sensitization, week 0. Sample treatment: therapeutic diphenylcyclopropenone sensitization with weekly scalp DPC. TCRdb analysed the RACE reads with MiXCR anew, one entry per CDR3 protein. The repertoire holds around 350,000 distinct CDR3 sequences, with approximately 5.8% as singletons. The sequencing used whole blood, collected in connection with sensitization to the hapten diphenylcyclopropenone (DPC). This receptor was obtained from a woman aged 18 to 35 with alopecia areata. Some clones in this sample may be carry-over from other donors' samples.

In nucleotides, the CDR3 is TGTGCCAGCAGCTTGCCCATAATACAAGAGACCCAGTACTTC. It specifies CASSLPIIQETQYF. The V gene is TRBV5-6, the J gene TRBJ2-5; D unresolved. CDR3 length equals 14 residues. V was clipped by 1 base and J by 2 bases, with 9 bases between them. Germline V CDR1 and CDR2: SGHDT, YYEEEE.